This T cell receptor (beta chain) was recovered during a study of blood T cell repertoires in COVID-19. This clone has only one observation. This CDR3 has 14 residues. V lost 7 bases to trimming and J lost 6 bases; unmatched junction nucleotides: 8. Germline loops: CDR1 MNHEY, CDR2 SVGAGI. Assay: immunoSEQ multiplex PCR; the TCRdb copy retains only in-frame clones and omits some. The data show 130,000 or so clones, around 88% seen once. Sequencing was performed on peripheral blood. The TCR comes from a man in his fifties or sixties with acute or convalescent COVID-19. This chain connects TRBV6-5 to TRBJ2-2; 7 bases map to TRBD1. CDR3: CASTPPGGSGELFF. In DNA form, the CDR3 reads TGTGCCAGCACCCCACCAGGGGGTTCCGGGGAGCTGTTTTTT.